This is a list of T cell receptor beta chains from one sample in a study of cytomegalovirus exposure and HLA in healthy donors. Assay used: immunoSEQ multiplex PCR; TCRdb lists only in-frame clones, some missing. The sample records a few hundred thousand clones, almost 80% being singletons. The sample consisted of PBMCs. Receptor source: a man younger than 30 in good health and CMV-seronegative. The CDR3 runs from the conserved cysteine through the conserved F or W. D genes are given only for firm matches. Clone size appears in some rows only: once, few, many, or a class for an expanded clone.

V,size,D,J,CDR3,DNA
TRBV9,NA,TRBD1,TRBJ1-5,CASSVGTGERPQHF,TGTGCCAGCAGCGTAGGGACAGGGGAACGGCCCCAGCATTTT
TRBV4-2,NA,TRBD1,TRBJ2-7,CASSQFRDRVYEQYF,TGTGCCAGCAGCCAATTCCGGGACAGAGTCTACGAGCAGTACTTC
TRBV4-3,NA,TRBD1,TRBJ1-3,CASSQDTGGGNTIYF,TGCGCCAGCAGCCAGGATACAGGGGGGGGAAACACCATATATTTT
TRBV5-8,few,TRBD1,TRBJ1-2,CASSRADDRGGYGYTF,TGTGCCAGCAGCCGAGCAGACGACAGGGGTGGCTATGGCTACACCTTC
TRBV4-3,NA,TRBD2,TRBJ2-5,CASSHFWGPSGGGPFQETQYF,TGCGCCAGCAGCCACTTTTGGGGGCCTAGCGGGGGAGGGCCTTTCCAAGAGACCCAGTACTTC
TRBV29-1,NA,NA,TRBJ1-4,CSVEGSSNEKLFF,TGCAGCGTTGAGGGCAGCTCTAATGAAAAACTGTTTTTT
TRBV9,NA,TRBD2,TRBJ2-7,CASSAGLAGVDNEQYF,TGTGCCAGCAGCGCGGGACTAGCGGGAGTTGACAACGAGCAGTACTTC
TRBV9,NA,TRBD1,TRBJ2-1,CASSMGQGDEQFF,TGTGCCAGCAGCATGGGACAGGGCGATGAGCAGTTCTTC
TRBV5-1,once,TRBD2,TRBJ2-7,CASSFRSLAGGREQYF,TGCGCCAGCAGCTTTAGGTCACTAGCGGGAGGTCGCGAGCAGTACTTC
TRBV11-3,once,NA,TRBJ1-1,CASSIEAPGHLTEAFF,TGTGCCAGCAGCATAGAGGCCCCGGGACACTTAACTGAAGCTTTCTTT
TRBV7-3,NA,TRBD1,TRBJ1-1,CASSLVTGVNTEAFF,TGTGCCAGCAGCTTAGTTACAGGGGTTAACACTGAAGCTTTCTTT
TRBV5-1,few,NA,TRBJ2-1,CASSLVQFNEQFF,TGCGCCAGCAGCTTGGTTCAGTTCAATGAGCAGTTCTTC
TRBV6-6,NA,NA,TRBJ1-2,CASIDFAQSGYGYTF,TGTGCCAGCATTGACTTCGCCCAATCCGGTTATGGCTACACCTTC
TRBV5-4,NA,TRBD2,TRBJ2-1,CASSPGTSGSLPADEQFF,TGTGCCAGCAGCCCGGGGACTAGCGGGAGCCTTCCCGCCGATGAGCAGTTCTTC
TRBV29-1,NA,TRBD1,TRBJ2-3,CSVESGQGYLDTQYF,TGCAGCGTTGAGTCGGGACAGGGATATTTGGATACGCAGTATTTT
TRBV4-2,NA,NA,TRBJ1-1,CASSHIGVFTEAFF,TGTGCCAGCAGCCACATAGGGGTTTTCACTGAAGCTTTCTTT
TRBV6-5,NA,NA,TRBJ1-4,CASSYGGRVEEKLFF,TGTGCCAGCAGTTACGGGGGCAGGGTCGAGGAAAAACTGTTTTTT
TRBV30,NA,NA,TRBJ1-5,CAWSVEANQPQHF,TGTGCCTGGAGTGTAGAGGCGAATCAGCCCCAGCATTTT
TRBV6-5,NA,TRBD2,TRBJ2-1,CASSYGTSGRGNEQFF,TGTGCCAGCAGTTACGGGACTAGCGGGAGGGGCAATGAGCAGTTCTTC
TRBV5-6,NA,TRBD1,TRBJ1-1,CASSRTDTGGRGNTEAFF,TGTGCCAGCAGCCGGACCGACACAGGGGGCAGGGGGAACACTGAAGCTTTCTTT
TRBV4-1,once,NA,TRBJ2-7,CASSQVLPPRNEQYF,TGCGCCAGCAGCCAAGTATTGCCCCCGCGTAACGAGCAGTACTTC
TRBV6-5,NA,NA,TRBJ1-5,CASSYLENQPQHF,TGTGCCAGCAGTTACTTAGAGAATCAGCCCCAGCATTTT
TRBV5-6,NA,NA,TRBJ1-6,CASSLVRGGSPLHF,TGTGCCAGCAGCTTGGTTAGGGGGGGATCACCCCTCCACTTT
TRBV4-3,NA,NA,TRBJ2-4,CASSQSTLAKNIQYF,TGCGCCAGCAGCCAATCGACTCTAGCCAAAAACATTCAGTACTTC
TRBV13,NA,NA,TRBJ2-7,CASSLGLSTGTPYEQYF,TGTGCCAGCAGCTTAGGCCTCTCGACAGGAACCCCCTACGAGCAGTACTTC
TRBV18,NA,TRBD1,TRBJ1-6,CASSPGQRINSPLHF,TGTGCCAGCTCACCGGGACAGCGAATTAATTCACCCCTCCACTTT
TRBV6-5,NA,NA,TRBJ2-7,CASTQLSGQPYEQYF,TGTGCCAGTACTCAACTCTCCGGACAGCCTTACGAGCAGTACTTC
TRBV19,NA,TRBD2,TRBJ2-2,CASSIGRSTSGRTNTGELFF,TGTGCCAGTAGTATAGGGCGGTCGACTAGCGGGAGGACGAACACCGGGGAGCTGTTTTTT
TRBV5-6,once,NA,TRBJ2-1,CASSLWRNEQFF,TGTGCCAGCAGCTTGTGGCGGAATGAGCAGTTCTTC
TRBV7-6,once,NA,TRBJ1-3,CASSPLVGAGNTIYF,TGTGCCAGCAGCCCCCTGGTAGGGGCTGGAAACACCATATATTTT
TRBV6-1,NA,NA,TRBJ2-1,CASIHPSGNEQFF,TGTGCCAGCATCCACCCCTCGGGCAATGAGCAGTTCTTC
TRBV7-3,NA,TRBD2,TRBJ2-1,CASSLGGLAGENEQFF,TGTGCCAGCAGCCTCGGCGGCCTAGCGGGAGAGAATGAGCAGTTCTTC
TRBV6-4,once,TRBD1,TRBJ1-2,CASSLQGVYTF,TGTGCCAGCAGTCTTCAGGGGGTTTACACCTTC
TRBV5-1,NA,TRBD1,TRBJ2-7,CASSLGQDSYEQYF,TGCGCCAGCAGCCTGGGACAGGACTCGTACGAGCAGTACTTC
TRBV9,NA,NA,TRBJ2-2,CASTQGRVIGGELFF,TGTGCCAGCACCCAAGGGCGGGTTATCGGCGGGGAGCTGTTTTTT
TRBV19,NA,TRBD1,TRBJ1-6,CASSQGDNSPLHF,TGTGCCAGTAGTCAGGGGGATAATTCACCCCTCCACTTT